This TCR beta chain was captured in a study of OX40 agonist ivuxolimab in advanced cancers. Study-wide context: Ivuxolimab, which targeted the costimulatory receptor OX40 (CD134), was an agonistic, fully human IgG2 monoclonal antibody. Intravenous ivuxolimab was administered to patients every 2 weeks at six dose levels: 0.01, 0.1, 0.3, 1.5, 3 and 10 mg/kg. Among the approximately 50 dose-escalation patients, about 19 had hepatocellular carcinoma, 15 or so melanoma, 9 renal cell carcinoma and 9 head and neck cancer. In the dose-escalation cohort, 82.7% of patients were male, and the mean age was around 60 years, with a range of roughly 23 to 85. Patients were allowed to have had prior anti-PD-1, anti-PD-L1 or anti-CTLA-4 therapy, and about 40% of the dose-escalation patients had been treated with checkpoint inhibitors. Partial responses were achieved by three dose-escalation patients, of whom one had hepatocellular carcinoma and two had cutaneous melanoma. The purpose of peripheral TCRbeta sequencing was to test whether ivuxolimab changed TCR sequence diversity and led to clonal T-cell expansion. The paper describes the monotherapy dose-escalation part (N = 52 patients) of the phase I trial of ivuxolimab.

General conclusions and limits of the study: After ivuxolimab, expanded clones were on average more numerous among CD8+ T cells than among CD4+ T cells. Low levels of normalized T-cell clonal expansion were also seen in some patients who did not respond. Clonal expansion of both CD4+ and CD8+ blood T cells was observed from baseline to week 6 at doses 0.1 to 3.0 mg/kg. In the 0.1-3.0 mg/kg groups, partial responders were among the patients with the lowest normalized peripheral clonal expansion, particularly in CD8+ T cells. The antigen specificity of the clonally expanded peripheral T cells was not determined.

To sequence the TCRbeta CDR3 region, genomic DNA was isolated from the sorted cells. The immunoSEQ Assay was used for sequencing of TCRbeta CDR3 regions. TCRdb's version of the immuneACCESS table is confined to in-frame rearrangements and falls short of the full clone set. An unresolved V gene accounts for under half of the shortfall where checked; the remainder is of unknown origin. This sample gives 45,000 to 65,000 clones in total; around 85% of them show up just once. Around 6.4% of the sample lies in the top ten. The trial excluded patients who had a history of autoimmune disease or who were on systemic immunosuppression. In every dose cohort, peripheral blood was drawn for TCR sequencing at baseline, cycle 4 day 1, and cycle 7 day 1. The samples were taken from a phase I, first-in-human, multicenter, open-label dose-escalation trial of ivuxolimab. The trial enrolled adults with locally advanced or metastatic head and neck squamous cell, hepatocellular, melanoma or renal cell carcinoma. CD4+ and CD8+ T cells were sorted separately from peripheral blood before TCR sequencing.

The cysteine opens and the phenylalanine closes a CDR3 of 14 amino acids. Of all the DNA, just the CDR3 is kept, 42 bases in frame from base 1. As to this clone: The antigen it recognizes is unknown. One base away there is no much larger clone; base qualities are not given.

The source was CD4+ or CD8+ T cells sorted from blood, collected in a trial of the OX40 agonist ivuxolimab. The chain couples TRBV1 to TRBJ2-7; the table calls TRBD1, which could not be checked here. TRBV1 is a pseudogene locus. The TCR sequence derives from an adult with an advanced solid tumor such as melanoma, head and neck, liver or kidney cancer. For the CDR3, the sequence is CTSSHGQGAGEQYF. The DNA sequence is TGCACCAGCAGCCACGGACAGGGGGCGGGGGAGCAGTACTTC.